This T cell receptor (beta chain) appears in the sequencing data of a study of T cell responses to AZD1222 COVID-19 vaccine. The study's findings and limits: Every sample of the repertoires postdated the peak T cell response. Distributed over spike, vaccine-associated CD4 TCRs predominated at 160-218 and 743-854.

The germline CDR1 and CDR2 sequences are MDHEN and SYDVKM. The CDR3 runs to 12 residues. V lost 9 bases and J 6 bases, leaving 14 bases between the germline ends. Repertoires were generated with immunoSEQ multiplex PCR, while TCRdb's copy carries only in-frame clones and drops some. Of 150,000 or so clones in the sample, 65% to 90% were seen once. Worth noting for this clone: Its antigen is not known.

The clonotype originates from an adult in good health. V gene TRBV28 combines with J gene TRBJ1-1; D gene ambiguous. This material consisted of peripheral blood, taken on day 0 of AZD1222 vaccination. The CDR3 loop reads CASRLPGAEAFF. The CDR3 DNA reads as TGTGCCAGTCGACTCCCTGGCGCTGAAGCTTTCTTT.